A single sample gave rise to the 18 T cell receptor beta chains below, sequenced in a study of cytomegalovirus exposure and HLA in healthy donors. Vbeta (60) and Jbeta (13) primers were used in the PCR. Sequencing used immunoSEQ multiplex PCR; TCRdb keeps in-frame clones, though not all of them. The sample yields 160,000 or so clones, approximately 80% seen once. Sequenced sample: PBMCs. The receptors were sampled from a young man in good health and CMV-seronegative.

The V call is TRBV19, the J call TRBJ1-1; tentatively, D is TRBD1 (5 bases). The V gene lost 3 bases and the J gene lost 0 bases, with 14 bases spanning the gap. Per the germline V gene, CDR1 is LNHDA and CDR2 is SQIVND (reference sequence). This CDR3 is built from 16 residues. CDR3 loop: CASSIRASYMNTEAFF. DNA of the CDR3: TGTGCCAGTAGTATCAGGGCCAGCTACATGAACACTGAAGCTTTCTTT. Supplemented by reference TRBV19 and TRBJ1-1, the full variable domain reads DGGITQSPKYLFRKEGQNVTLSCEQNLNHDAMYWYRQDPGQGLRLIYYSQIVNDFQKGDIAEGYSVSREKKESFPLTVTSAQKNPTAFYLCASSIRASYMNTEAFFGQGTRLTVV.

The chain couples TRBV6-1 to TRBJ1-2, with 8 bases aligning to TRBD1. The V gene end was trimmed by 6 bases and the J gene end by 4 bases; junction bases not matched to a gene: 4. The CDR3 is 13 residues long. Germline V gene lookup returns CDR1 MNHNS and CDR2 SASEGT. CDR3 in DNA: TGTGCCAGCAGCGGACAGGGTCTCTATGGCTACACCTTC. Translation gives CASSGQGLYGYTF.

V usage is TRBV9 and J usage is TRBJ2-1; TRBD2 matches at 13 bases. V was clipped by 0 bases and J by 5 bases; unmatched bases: 2. CDR1 and CDR2 (germline): SGDLS, YYNGEE. The CDR3 is 16 residues long. CDR3: CASSVVGLAGDNEQFF. The DNA for the CDR3 is TGTGCCAGCAGCGTAGTCGGACTAGCGGGGGACAATGAGCAGTTCTTC.

Worth noting for this clone: This sample also contains other DNA sequences that code for the same CDR3. The V gene is TRBV7-9, the J gene TRBJ2-7; D uncertain. Germline lookup yields CDR1 SEHNR and CDR2 FQNEAQ (reference sequence). The CDR3 runs to 13 residues. Trimming removed 1 base from V and 3 bases from J, with 7 bases in between. The CDR3 DNA is TGTGCCAGCAGCTTAGGCGGCCTCTACGAGCAGTACTTC. The encoded protein is CASSLGGLYEQYF.

This clone was observed a few times. The chain combines TRBV5-1 with TRBJ2-5; TRBD2 matches at 11 bases. J gave up 5 bases and V 3 bases, and 6 bases lay outside the gene matches. Germline CDR1 and CDR2: SGHRS and YFSETQ. The CDR3 runs to 15 residues. The CDR3 is CASSSIAGGQETQYF. The DNA of the CDR3 is TGCGCCAGCAGCTCAATAGCGGGGGGGCAGGAGACCCAGTACTTC.

V and J are TRBV6-1 and TRBJ2-7; 7 nucleotides match TRBD1. J was trimmed by 4 bases and V by 7 bases; bases with no gene match: 7. The CDR3 sequence is 13 residues long. Germline V gene lookup returns CDR1 MNHNS and CDR2 SASEGT. DNA of the CDR3: TGTGCCAGCAATATCGACAGGGATTACGAGCAGTACTTC. Amino acid sequence: CASNIDRDYEQYF.

This chain connects TRBV27 to TRBJ1-3, with D perhaps TRBD1 (6 bases). The CDR3 totals 13 residues. CDR1 is MNHEY, CDR2 SMNVEV, per germline (reference sequence). V was clipped by 5 bases and J by 5 bases, with 10 bases between them. CDR3 loop: CASSTDRRNTIYF. DNA of the CDR3: TGTGCCAGCAGTACGGACAGACGAAACACCATATATTTT.

The gene calls are TRBV7-2 and TRBJ1-3, with a possible D match to TRBD1 (6 bases). Trimming took off 3 bases at V and 8 bases at J, with 17 bases between the two ends. Germline values: CDR1 SGHTA, CDR2 FQGNSA. The CDR3 loop spans 15 amino acids. The CDR3 DNA is TGTGCCAGCAGCTTTACGCCAGGGGTGAGGGACACCATATATTTT. Protein: CASSFTPGVRDTIYF.

The V call is TRBV7-8, the J call TRBJ2-7; 9 bases fit TRBD1. The junction had 4 bases not matched to a gene; V was cut back by 8 bases and J by 2 bases. Per the germline V gene, CDR1 is SGHVS and CDR2 is FQNEAQ. This CDR3 region has 13 residues. The CDR3 DNA follows: TGTGCCAGCGGGGACAGGGTTCCCTACGAGCAGTACTTC. Protein sequence: CASGDRVPYEQYF.

The rearrangement joins TRBV7-9 to TRBJ1-1; TRBD1 agrees at 7 bases. V was pared by 4 bases and J by 4 bases, with 3 bases of the junction left unmatched. CDR1 SEHNR and CDR2 FQNEAQ come from the germline V gene (reference sequence). The CDR3 is 13 amino acids. The CDR3 spells CASSSTGVTEAFF. CDR3 nucleotides: TGTGCCAGCAGCTCCACAGGGGTCACTGAAGCTTTCTTT.

This clone was detected only once. The gene calls are TRBV5-4 and TRBJ2-1, with 10 positions matching TRBD1. The CDR3 loop spans 17 amino acids. Per germline, CDR1 SGHNT and CDR2 YYREEE (reference sequence). V was clipped by 0 bases and J by 6 bases; unmatched bases: 9. As DNA, the CDR3 is TGTGCCAGCAGCTTGGCTGCCGGGACAGGGGTGATCAATGAGCAGTTCTTC. Translation: CASSLAAGTGVINEQFF.

This sequence joins TRBV18 and TRBJ2-5; D gene ambiguous. The better agreement between TRBJ2-7 and the DNA end casts doubt on the J call. From germline, CDR1 is KGHSH and CDR2 LQKENI. The CDR3 loop spans 14 amino acids. CDR3 sequence (DNA): TGTGCCAGCTCACTACGGAGCATGCCCTACGAGCAGTACTTC. Residues: CASSLRSMPYEQYF.

This rearrangement joins TRBV10-3 to TRBJ2-5; 8 bases align to TRBD2. The CDR3 consists of 15 residues. CDR1 is ENHRY, CDR2 SYGVKD, per germline. The J segment lost 5 bases and the V segment lost 5 bases, leaving 10 bases of the junction unmatched. The CDR3 reads CAISNPGLAGETQYF. The CDR3 bases are TGTGCCATCAGTAATCCCGGACTAGCTGGTGAGACCCAGTACTTC.

This clone has more than one count but fewer than ten. The chain carries TRBV7-2 and TRBJ2-2; a weak D match, TRBD1 (6 bases). Trimming stripped 2 bases from V and 3 bases from J, with 16 bases between. Germline CDR1 is SGHTA and CDR2 is FQGNSA. The CDR3 covers 17 residues. The CDR3 DNA reads TGTGCCAGCAGCTTAAGGCCCCAGGGGTTTTACACCGGGGAGCTGTTTTTT. Protein sequence: CASSLRPQGFYTGELFF.

This clone was seen more than once but under ten times. The genes are TRBV6-5 and TRBJ1-3, with TRBD1 identical over 10 bases. CDR3 size: 15 residues. Germline trimming cut 6 bases from V and 3 bases from J; bases unmatched to any gene: 5. Germline loops: CDR1 MNHEY, CDR2 SVGAGI. The CDR3: CASRPGTGDGNTIYF. Written as DNA, the CDR3 is TGTGCCAGCAGACCCGGGACAGGGGATGGAAACACCATATATTTT.

The count of this clone is one. This sequence joins TRBV6-4 and TRBJ2-3; 9 bases are a match to TRBD1. The CDR3 is made up of 14 amino acids. The V and J ends lost 4 bases and 2 bases, in that order; junction bases with no gene match: 1. CDR1 is MRHNA and CDR2 is SNTAGT in the germline V gene. The CDR3 region is CASSGTGDTDTQYF. The CDR3 DNA reads as TGTGCCAGCAGTGGGACAGGGGACACAGATACGCAGTATTTT.

This CDR3 reads CASSPTVNTGELFF. The DNA of the CDR3 is TGCGCCAGCAGCCCGACAGTTAACACCGGGGAGCTGTTTTTT. The rearrangement uses TRBV5-1 and TRBJ2-2, with D perhaps TRBD1 (5 bases). The CDR3 has 14 residues. Per germline, CDR1 SGHRS and CDR2 YFSETQ. The V end lost 4 bases, the J end lost 2 bases, and 9 bases lay between the germline ends. The whole variable domain, filled in from reference TRBV5-1 and TRBJ2-2, reads KAGVTQTPRYLIKTRGQQVTLSCSPISGHRSVSWYQQTPGQGLQFLFEYFSETQRNKGNFPGRFSGRQFSNSRSEMNVSTLELGDSALYLCASSPTVNTGELFFGEGSRLTVL.

J is TRBJ1-2 and V is TRBV5-1; D is uncertain. This CDR3 has 14 residues. Germline CDR1 and CDR2: SGHRS and YFSETQ. V lost 3 bases and J lost 4, with 13 bases in between. CDR3 in amino acids: CASSWQSLPYGYTF. CDR3 in DNA: TGCGCCAGCAGCTGGCAGTCGCTTCCCTATGGCTACACCTTC.